This T cell receptor beta chain comes out of a study of T cells in Graves' hyperthyroidism and ophthalmopathy. What was amplified from RNA transcripts were TCR beta CDR3 regions. HTBI primers were the set used in a first-round RT-PCR of the TCR CDR3. TCRdb fed the multiplex PCR reads into MiXCR, producing one record per CDR3 protein. The table lists fewer than 350,000 distinct CDR3 sequences, 13% of them singletons, with 7% to 8.5% in the top ten. With V trimmed by 5 bases and J by 2 bases, 6 bases remained unmatched. This CDR3 region has 15 residues. Germline-derived CDR1 and CDR2 are ENHRY and SYGVKD. This clonotype was seen ten or more times.

This sequence was found in a woman aged 25 to 39 with Graves' hyperthyroidism that later progressed to Graves' ophthalmopathy. This chain links TRBV10-3 with TRBJ2-1; 7 positions match TRBD2. The sequenced sample was blood. CDR3 nucleotide sequence: TGTGCCATCAGTCCGAGACTAGCCGCCTACAATGAGCAGTTCTTC. The encoded protein is CAISPRLAAYNEQFF.